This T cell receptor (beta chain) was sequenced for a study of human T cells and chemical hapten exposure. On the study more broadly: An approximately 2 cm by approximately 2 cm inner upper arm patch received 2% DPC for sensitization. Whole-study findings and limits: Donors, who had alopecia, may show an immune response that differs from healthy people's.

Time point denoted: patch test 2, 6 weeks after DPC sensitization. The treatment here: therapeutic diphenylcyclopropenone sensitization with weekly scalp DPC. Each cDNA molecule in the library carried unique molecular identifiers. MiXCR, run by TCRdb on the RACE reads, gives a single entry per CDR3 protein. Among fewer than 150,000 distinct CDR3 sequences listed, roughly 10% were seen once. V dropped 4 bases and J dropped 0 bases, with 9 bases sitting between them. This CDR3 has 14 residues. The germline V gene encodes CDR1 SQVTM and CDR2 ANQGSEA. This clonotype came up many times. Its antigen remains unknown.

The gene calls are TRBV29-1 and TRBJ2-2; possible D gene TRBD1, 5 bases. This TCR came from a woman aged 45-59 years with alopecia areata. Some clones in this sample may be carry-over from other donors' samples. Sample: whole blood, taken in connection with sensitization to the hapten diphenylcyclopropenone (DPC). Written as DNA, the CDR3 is TGCAGCGTTGCCATACAGGCGAACACCGGGGAGCTGTTTTTT. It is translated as CSVAIQANTGELFF.